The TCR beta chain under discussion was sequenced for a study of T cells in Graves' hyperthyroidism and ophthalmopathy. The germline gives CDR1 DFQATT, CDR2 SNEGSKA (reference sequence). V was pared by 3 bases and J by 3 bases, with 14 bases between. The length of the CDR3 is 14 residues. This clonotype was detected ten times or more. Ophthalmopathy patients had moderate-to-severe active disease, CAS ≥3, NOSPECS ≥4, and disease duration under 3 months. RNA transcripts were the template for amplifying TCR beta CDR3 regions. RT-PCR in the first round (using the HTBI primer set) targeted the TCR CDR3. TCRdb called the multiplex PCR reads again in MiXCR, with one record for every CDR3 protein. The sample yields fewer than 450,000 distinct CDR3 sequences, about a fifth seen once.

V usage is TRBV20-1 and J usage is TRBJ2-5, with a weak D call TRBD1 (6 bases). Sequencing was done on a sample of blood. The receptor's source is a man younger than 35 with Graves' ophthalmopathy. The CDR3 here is CSASLTGRKETQYF. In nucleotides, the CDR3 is TGCAGTGCTAGCCTTACAGGGCGTAAAGAGACCCAGTACTTC.